The next 20 T cell receptor beta chains were all read from a single sample in a study of cytomegalovirus exposure and HLA in healthy donors. The primer mix had 60 Vbeta and 13 Jbeta primers. Here immunoSEQ multiplex PCR was the method, and the copy in TCRdb shows in-frame clones only, minus some. This sample's table reports roughly 88,000 clones. Sequencing used PBMCs. The receptors originated from a man in his fifties in good health and CMV-seropositive.

The rearrangement links TRBV5-1 to TRBJ2-7; D is undetermined. There are 15 residues in the CDR3. V was cut by 1 base and J by 3 bases, with 14 bases left in between. Germline loops: CDR1 SGHRS, CDR2 YFSETQ. DNA for the CDR3: TGCGCCAGCAGCTTGTTAATCGAACGAGACTACGAGCAGTACTTC. Translated, it gives CASSLLIERDYEQYF.

This sequence joins TRBV6-6 and TRBJ2-5; 8 bases align to TRBD2. The CDR3 spans 15 residues. Germline CDR1 and CDR2: MNHNY and SVGAGI (reference sequence). Unmatched junction bases numbered 10, after V lost 5 bases and J lost 5 bases. The CDR3 coding sequence is TGTGCCAGCAGTCAAGGTGGACTAGCCGGGGAGACCCAGTACTTC. This encodes CASSQGGLAGETQYF.

V is TRBV4-1 and J is TRBJ2-2; D might be TRBD2 (5 bases). There are 15 residues in the CDR3. Trimming took 1 base from V and 6 from J, leaving 12 bases between them. The germline V gene has CDR1 MGHRA and CDR2 YSYEKL. The CDR3 DNA follows: TGCGCCAGCAGCCAAGTGTACGGGGTTGCCGGGGAGCTGTTTTTT. The encoded protein is CASSQVYGVAGELFF.

CDR3 DNA sequence: TGTGCCAGCTCCCCGGGACAGAGAAATGAGCAGTTCTTC. It codes for CASSPGQRNEQFF. V is TRBV18 and J is TRBJ2-1; 7 bases map to TRBD1. Germline V CDR1 and CDR2: KGHSH, LQKENI. With V trimmed by 6 bases and J by 7 bases, 6 bases remained unmatched. The CDR3 spans 13 residues.

The V call is TRBV6-5, the J call TRBJ2-1, with 7 bases matching TRBD2. V gave up 3 bases and J gave up 1 base; unmatched junction bases: 3. The CDR3 runs to 15 residues. Per germline, CDR1 MNHEY and CDR2 SVGAGI. The CDR3 here is CASSYGGSSYNEQFF. CDR3 in DNA: TGTGCCAGCAGTTATGGCGGGAGTTCCTACAATGAGCAGTTCTTC.

The gene calls are TRBV19 and TRBJ1-1; no clear D. Germline assignment: CDR1 LNHDA and CDR2 SQIVND (reference sequence). The V end was cut by 8 bases, the J end by 4 bases, with 14 bases between. This CDR3 region has 13 residues. The CDR3 sequence is CASSPTAFTEAFF. CDR3 coding DNA: TGTGCCAGTTCCCCCACAGCATTCACTGAAGCTTTCTTT.

The rearrangement links TRBV4-1 to TRBJ2-3, with 9 bases aligning to TRBD2. The CDR3 totals 18 residues. Germline V gene sequence: CDR1 MGHRA, CDR2 YSYEKL. Losses at the gene ends were 0 bases for V and 1 base for J; bases not matched to a gene: 8. The CDR3 protein is CASSQDDGGRAGTDTQYF. The CDR3 region has the DNA TGCGCCAGCAGCCAAGATGACGGCGGGAGGGCCGGCACAGATACGCAGTATTTT.

This sequence joins TRBV28 and TRBJ1-2; D call uncertain. CDR3 length: 18 residues. Germline-derived CDR1 and CDR2 are MDHEN and SYDVKM. V gave up 7 bases and J gave up 2 bases, with 26 bases separating them. This CDR3 reads CASNANRWQAPRNYGYTF. The DNA of the CDR3 is TGTGCCAGCAACGCTAATAGGTGGCAGGCCCCCCGGAACTATGGCTACACCTTC.

The V and J genes are TRBV19 and TRBJ1-2; TRBD1 matches 9 bases. The germline V gene has CDR1 LNHDA and CDR2 SQIVND (reference sequence). V shed 3 bases and J 4 bases; nucleotides not matched to a gene: 9. The CDR3 loop spans 16 amino acids. CDR3 nucleotides: TGTGCCAGTAGTATCCCTGGGACAGGGAAAACCTATGGCTACACCTTC. Its translation: CASSIPGTGKTYGYTF.

The rearrangement uses TRBV11-2 and TRBJ2-2; a weak D match, TRBD2 (5 bases). This CDR3 contains 15 residues. Germline V gives CDR1 SGHAT, CDR2 FQNNGV. V lost 2 bases and J 2 bases, leaving 9 bases between the germline ends. CDR3 DNA sequence: TGTGCCAGCAGCTTATGGTCGGGAAACACCGGGGAGCTGTTTTTT. Protein product: CASSLWSGNTGELFF.

As concerns this clone: An end of the junction does not agree with germline; a read error may underlie this. The genes are TRBV6-1 and TRBJ1-3; 8 bases match TRBD1. CDR1 is MNHNS and CDR2 is SASEGT in the germline V gene. The CDR3 totals 15 residues. CDR3 nucleotide sequence: TGTGCCAGCAGTCAACAGGACAGGGCTGGGAACACCATATATTTT. Translated: CASSQQDRAGNTIYF.

The chain links TRBV15 to TRBJ1-4; 12 positions match TRBD1. The length of the CDR3 is 15 residues. With V trimmed by 0 bases and J by 8 bases, 1 base remained unmatched. Germline V gene sequence: CDR1 LNHNV, CDR2 YYDKDF (reference sequence). The CDR3: CATSRDGTGGEKLFF. The CDR3 nucleotides read TGTGCCACCAGCAGAGATGGGACAGGGGGCGAAAAACTGTTTTTT.

This chain uses TRBV30 with TRBJ1-2; D uncertain. This CDR3 is 13 amino acids long. Trimming shortened V by 3 bases and J by 8 bases, and 16 bases separated the two germline ends. Germline loops: CDR1 GTSNPN, CDR2 SVGIG (reference sequence). The CDR3 sequence: CAWSFGPGIGYTF. The CDR3, as DNA: TGTGCCTGGAGCTTTGGACCGGGGATCGGCTACACCTTC.

This chain joins TRBV7-9 and TRBJ2-1, with 9 bases identical to TRBD2. The CDR3 is 14 amino acids. Per germline, CDR1 SEHNR and CDR2 FQNEAQ (reference sequence). Trimming took 3 bases from V and 10 from J; bases not matched to a gene: 7. The CDR3 DNA reads TGTGCCAGCAGCTTCTTAGCGGGAGCTGAGGAGCAGTTCTTC. The encoded protein is CASSFLAGAEEQFF.

This chain connects TRBV4-3 to TRBJ2-2; 10 bases are shared with TRBD1. V dropped 0 bases and J dropped 1; count of bases not matched to a gene: 5. Germline CDR1 reads LGHNA; CDR2 reads YSLEER. This CDR3 has 18 amino acids. CDR3 residues: CASSQEPGQGLNTGELFF. DNA of the CDR3: TGCGCCAGCAGCCAAGAACCGGGACAGGGGCTGAACACCGGGGAGCTGTTTTTT.

The V call is TRBV29-1, the J call TRBJ1-1; D unclear. This CDR3 region has 12 residues. Between the trimmed V and J ends, which lost 7 bases and 1 base, there was a span of 10 bases. Germline lookup yields CDR1 SQVTM and CDR2 ANQGSEA. CDR3 nucleotides: TGCAGCGCTGACGGTGCGAACACTGAAGCTTTCTTT. Protein: CSADGANTEAFF.

The chain has TRBV15 and TRBJ2-7, with TRBD2 matching 7 bases. Trimming removed 1 base from V and 2 bases from J; junction bases left unmatched: 5. CDR3 length equals 15 residues. Germline-derived CDR1 and CDR2 are LNHNV and YYDKDF (reference sequence). This CDR3 is CATSRGRAGAYEQYF. In DNA, the CDR3 is TGTGCCACCAGCAGAGGCCGGGCGGGGGCCTACGAGCAGTACTTC.

The V and J genes are TRBV7-9 and TRBJ1-2; possible D gene TRBD1, 6 bases. The length of the CDR3 is 13 residues. Germline-derived CDR1 and CDR2 are SEHNR and FQNEAQ (reference sequence). The V and J ends lost 7 bases and 5 bases respectively, with 14 bases between them. The CDR3 loop is CASNQGPLYGYTF. The CDR3, as DNA: TGTGCCAGCAACCAGGGGCCCTTATATGGCTACACCTTC.

V gene TRBV7-8 combines with J gene TRBJ2-7, with a weak D call TRBD1 (6 bases). Trimming took off 2 bases at V and 7 bases at J, with 12 bases between the two ends. Germline CDR1 SGHVS, CDR2 FQNEAQ. There are 13 residues in the CDR3. The DNA for the CDR3 is TGTGCCAGCAGCTTATCGAGGCAGGGGGAGCAGTACTTC. Its protein product is CASSLSRQGEQYF.

This sequence joins TRBV27 and TRBJ2-7, with 10 bases that match TRBD2. The J segment lost 9 bases and the V segment lost 4 bases, leaving 6 bases of the junction unmatched. CDR1 is MNHEY, CDR2 SMNVEV, per germline (reference sequence). The CDR3 spans 13 residues. The CDR3 here is CASSSGTSAAQYF. CDR3 nucleotide sequence: TGTGCCAGCAGTTCGGGGACTAGCGCCGCGCAGTACTTC.